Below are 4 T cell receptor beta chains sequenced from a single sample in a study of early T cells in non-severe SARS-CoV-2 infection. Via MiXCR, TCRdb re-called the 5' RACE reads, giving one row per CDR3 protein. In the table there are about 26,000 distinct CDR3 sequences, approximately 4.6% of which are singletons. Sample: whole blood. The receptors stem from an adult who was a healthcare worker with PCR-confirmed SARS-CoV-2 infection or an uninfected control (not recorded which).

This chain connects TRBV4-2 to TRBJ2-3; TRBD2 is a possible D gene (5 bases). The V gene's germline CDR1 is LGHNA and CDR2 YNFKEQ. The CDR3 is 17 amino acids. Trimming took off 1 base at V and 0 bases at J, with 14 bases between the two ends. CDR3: CASSQVGSEGSTDTQYF. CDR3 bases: TGTGCCAGCAGCCAAGTAGGCAGCGAGGGTAGCACAGATACGCAGTATTTT.

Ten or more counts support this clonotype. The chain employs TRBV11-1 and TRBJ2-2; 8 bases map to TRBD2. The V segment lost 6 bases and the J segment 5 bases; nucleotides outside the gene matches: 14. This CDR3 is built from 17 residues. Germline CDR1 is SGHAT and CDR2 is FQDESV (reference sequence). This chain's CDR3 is CASSPRPGAGETGELFF. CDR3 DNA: TGTGCCAGCAGTCCTCGACCTGGAGCGGGAGAGACCGGGGAGCTGTTTTTT.

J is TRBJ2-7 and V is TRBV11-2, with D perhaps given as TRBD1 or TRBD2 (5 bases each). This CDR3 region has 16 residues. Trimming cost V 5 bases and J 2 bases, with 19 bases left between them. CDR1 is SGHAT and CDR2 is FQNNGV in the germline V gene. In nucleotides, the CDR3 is TGTGCCAGCAGCCCGCGTTGGGGCGGGCCGACCTACGAGCAGTACTTC. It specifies CASSPRWGGPTYEQYF.

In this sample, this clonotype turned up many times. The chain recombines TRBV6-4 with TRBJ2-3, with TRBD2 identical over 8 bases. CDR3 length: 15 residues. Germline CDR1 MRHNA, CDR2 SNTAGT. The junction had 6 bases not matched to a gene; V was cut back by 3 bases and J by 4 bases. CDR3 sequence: CASSEGTRSSDTQYF. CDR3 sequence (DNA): TGTGCCAGCAGTGAGGGGACTAGGTCGTCAGATACGCAGTATTTT.